This T cell receptor beta chain was documented in a study of CD8 T cells in ankylosing spondylitis. Whole-study findings and limits: Several highly homologous variants made up a TCR beta motif, and this motif appeared characteristic of ankylosing spondylitis blood.

MiXCR, run by TCRdb on the 5' RACE reads, gives a single entry per CDR3 protein. Of some 250,000 distinct CDR3 sequences in the sample, 8.6% were seen once. This clonotype occurred many times. Its antigen is not identified. Trimming removed 5 bases at V and 4 bases at J, with 13 bases between. There are 14 residues in the CDR3. Sequences were obtained from blood, either unsorted or a sorted T cell fraction (not recorded which). The chain carries TRBV12-3 or TRBV12-4 and TRBJ2-3, with unresolved D. The origin of this receptor is a male donor with ankylosing spondylitis or in good health (not recorded which). This CDR3 reads CASSKTTVPDTQYF. CDR3 coding DNA: TGTGCCAGCAGTAAGACGACGGTTCCAGATACGCAGTATTTT.